This is a list of T cell receptor beta chains from one sample in a study of blood T cell repertoires in COVID-19. Clones were sequenced by immunoSEQ multiplex PCR, and TCRdb holds only the in-frame ones, with some missing. The sample has a few hundred thousand clones, approximately 85% seen once. Sequenced sample: peripheral blood. These receptors all stem from a woman aged 45-60 years with acute or convalescent COVID-19. Both conserved end residues are part of each CDR3. The D gene is left open where the match is weak. Size values are once, few and many counts, or a class for expanded clones, and some rows have none.

v_gene	j_gene	abundance	d_gene	CDR3aa	CDR3nt
TRBV9	TRBJ2-7	few	TRBD1	CASSVSGQGYEQYF	TGTGCCAGCAGCGTGAGCGGACAGGGCTACGAGCAGTACTTC
TRBV7-3	TRBJ2-1	few	TRBD2	CASSSGTSGNEQFF	TGTGCCAGCAGCTCGGGGACTAGCGGGAACGAGCAGTTCTTC
TRBV7-3	TRBJ2-3	-	TRBD2	CASSKIAGEGTDTQYF	TGTGCCAGCAGCAAGATTGCGGGGGAAGGCACAGATACGCAGTATTTT
TRBV19	TRBJ2-6	-	-	CASTLLADLRGANVLTF	TGTGCCAGTACTCTTTTAGCGGATCTTCGGGGGGCCAACGTCCTGACTTTC
TRBV6-2/TRBV6-3	TRBJ2-7	-	TRBD1	CASSYSPRKGATYEQYF	TGTGCCAGCAGTTACTCCCCGCGTAAGGGGGCAACCTACGAGCAGTACTTC
TRBV11-3	TRBJ2-5	-	-	CASSLGLRGQETQYF	TGTGCCAGCAGCTTAGGGCTAAGGGGTCAAGAGACCCAGTACTTC
TRBV28	TRBJ1-2	-	TRBD1	CASSLWGQHNSYGYTF	TGTGCCAGCAGTTTATGGGGACAGCACAATTCCTATGGCTACACCTTC
TRBV7-7	TRBJ2-7	-	-	CASSLEGGYEQYF	TGTGCCAGCAGCTTAGAGGGAGGCTACGAGCAGTACTTC
TRBV5-4	TRBJ1-5	-	TRBD1	CASSLSVTGGAGLQPQHF	TGTGCCAGCAGCTTGAGTGTGACAGGGGGCGCGGGCCTACAGCCCCAGCATTTT
TRBV4-1	TRBJ2-1	-	TRBD2	CASSHRTRSSSYNEQFF	TGCGCCAGCAGCCACCGGACTAGGTCGAGCTCCTACAATGAGCAGTTCTTC
TRBV7-3	TRBJ2-3	-	TRBD2	CASSPRLAGGPDTQYF	TGTGCCAGCAGCCCCAGACTAGCGGGAGGGCCTGATACGCAGTATTTT
TRBV5-5	TRBJ2-1	-	-	CASSLQGNEQFF	TGTGCCAGCAGCTTGCAGGGCAATGAGCAGTTCTTC
TRBV18	TRBJ2-1	-	TRBD2	CASSSHGTSGAPWFF	TGTGCCAGCTCATCACACGGGACTAGCGGAGCCCCATGGTTCTTC
TRBV3-1/TRBV3-2	TRBJ1-5	-	-	CASSQDWGGQPQHF	TGTGCCAGCAGCCAAGACTGGGGGGGTCAGCCCCAGCATTTT
TRBV3-1/TRBV3-2	TRBJ1-1	-	-	CASSRLGVTEAFF	TGTGCCAGCAGCCGTCTAGGGGTTACTGAAGCTTTCTTT
TRBV7-9	TRBJ2-1	-	TRBD2	CASSPTSGSMWNEQFF	TGTGCCAGCAGCCCAACTAGCGGAAGTATGTGGAATGAGCAGTTCTTC
TRBV11-1	TRBJ2-1	-	TRBD2	CASSTGSGSEQFF	TGTGCCAGCAGCACCGGGAGCGGGAGTGAGCAGTTCTTC
TRBV5-1	TRBJ1-1	-	-	CASSLDQGSIDTEAFF	TGCGCCAGCAGCTTGGACCAGGGGTCGATCGACACTGAAGCTTTCTTT
TRBV7-3	TRBJ2-1	-	-	CASSLTGAGDEQFF	TGTGCCAGCAGCTTAACGGGAGCGGGCGATGAGCAGTTCTTC
TRBV15	TRBJ1-2	few	TRBD1	CATSRDLQGAGGYTF	TGTGCCACCAGCAGAGATTTACAGGGGGCGGGTGGCTACACCTTC
TRBV2	TRBJ1-1	-	TRBD1	CASSVDRGNTEAFF	TGTGCCAGCAGTGTGGACAGGGGGAACACTGAAGCTTTCTTT
TRBV9	TRBJ1-5	-	TRBD1	CASSASGTGNQPQHF	TGTGCCAGCAGCGCCTCGGGGACAGGCAATCAGCCCCAGCATTTT
TRBV5-1	TRBJ2-3	-	-	CASSLESATDTQYF	TGCGCCAGCAGCTTGGAGTCAGCGACAGATACGCAGTATTTT
TRBV6-6	TRBJ1-2	once	TRBD1	CASSYEQGRINYGYTF	TGTGCCAGCAGTTACGAACAGGGGCGAATCAACTATGGCTACACCTTC
TRBV7-2	TRBJ2-2	-	-	CASSSGLGGGELFF	TGTGCCAGCAGCTCCGGACTCGGGGGAGGGGAGCTGTTTTTT
TRBV18	TRBJ1-5	-	-	CASSPPGVSNQPQHF	TGTGCCAGCTCACCCCCGGGGGTAAGCAATCAGCCCCAGCATTTT
TRBV7-2	TRBJ1-1	-	TRBD1	CASSQRQGNTEAFF	TGTGCCAGCAGCCAGAGACAGGGTAACACTGAAGCTTTCTTT
TRBV6-5	TRBJ2-7	-	-	CASTPSGRGYEQYF	TGTGCCAGCACCCCCAGCGGCAGGGGCTACGAGCAGTACTTC
TRBV11-2	TRBJ2-3	-	TRBD2	CASSLNGRAGPDTQYF	TGTGCCAGCAGCTTAAACGGGAGGGCCGGTCCAGATACGCAGTATTTT
TRBV4-2	TRBJ2-7	-	-	CASSQNLGQVEQYF	TGTGCCAGCAGCCAGAACCTCGGCCAGGTCGAGCAGTACTTC
TRBV9	TRBJ2-1	few	TRBD1	CASSVGGQGKFF	TGTGCCAGCAGCGTAGGGGGACAGGGGAAATTCTTC
TRBV5-5	TRBJ1-2	-	-	CASSLSYGYTF	TGTGCCAGCAGCCTGTCCTATGGCTACACCTTC
TRBV20-1	TRBJ2-7	-	TRBD2	CSASLPLLAAYEQYF	TGCAGTGCTAGTCTCCCATTACTAGCGGCCTACGAGCAGTACTTC
TRBV5-8	TRBJ1-4	-	-	CASSLDRNEKLFF	TGTGCCAGCAGCTTGGACAGGAATGAAAAACTGTTTTTT
TRBV18	TRBJ2-2	-	TRBD2	CASSGTSGNAGELFF	TGTGCCAGCTCAGGGACTAGCGGGAATGCCGGGGAGCTGTTTTTT
TRBV7-6	TRBJ2-1	-	-	CASSSYLSPGRPSYNEQFF	TGTGCCAGCAGCTCTTATTTGTCCCCTGGCAGGCCCTCCTACAATGAGCAGTTCTTC
TRBV28	TRBJ2-1	-	-	CASRCPGSYNEQFF	TGTGCCAGCAGGTGTCCGGGCTCCTACAATGAGCAGTTCTTC
TRBV5-1	TRBJ2-7	-	TRBD1	CASSLAGTGSSYEQYF	TGCGCCAGCAGCTTGGCGGGGACAGGGTCTTCCTACGAGCAGTACTTC
TRBV19	TRBJ2-3	-	TRBD2	CASSTLRGSGTVADTQYF	TGTGCCAGTAGTACCCTCCGGGGTAGCGGGACTGTGGCGGATACGCAGTATTTT
TRBV5-4	TRBJ2-1	-	-	CASRGASYNEQFF	TGTGCCAGCAGGGGGGCCTCCTACAATGAGCAGTTCTTC
TRBV2	TRBJ1-5	once	-	CATQGPSYNQPQHF	TGTGCCACACAGGGTCCTAGCTACAATCAGCCCCAGCATTTT
TRBV10-3	TRBJ1-1	-	TRBD1	CAIRTTGAVEAFF	TGTGCCATCAGGACGACAGGGGCGGTTGAAGCTTTCTTT
TRBV7-3	TRBJ2-7	-	TRBD1	CASSWMGQVGNEQYF	TGTGCCAGCAGCTGGATGGGACAGGTGGGCAACGAGCAGTACTTC
TRBV7-2	TRBJ2-1	-	TRBD2	CASSLGGTSVDNEQFF	TGTGCCAGCAGCTTAGGGGGGACTAGCGTGGACAATGAGCAGTTCTTC
TRBV24-1	TRBJ2-1	-	-	CATSAPGRASNYNEQFF	TGTGCCACCAGTGCCCCTGGCAGGGCCTCTAACTACAATGAGCAGTTCTTC
TRBV6-5	TRBJ2-3	once	-	CASRRDPTDTQYF	TGTGCCAGCAGGCGGGACCCTACAGATACGCAGTATTTT
TRBV18	TRBJ1-2	-	-	CASSHDNTDPDGYTF	TGTGCCAGCTCTCATGATAATACAGATCCCGATGGCTACACCTTC
TRBV6-2/TRBV6-3	TRBJ1-2	-	-	CASSYDQVGGYTF	TGTGCCAGCAGTTACGACCAGGTTGGGGGCTACACCTTC
TRBV7-2	TRBJ2-3	once	-	CASSLVPDTDTQYF	TGTGCCAGCAGCTTAGTTCCAGACACAGATACGCAGTATTTT
TRBV7-3	TRBJ1-1	-	TRBD1	CASSPTGADTEAFF	TGTGCCAGCAGTCCGACAGGGGCGGACACTGAAGCTTTCTTT
TRBV7-2	TRBJ1-1	-	TRBD1	CASSRTGANTEAFF	TGTGCCAGCAGTCGGACAGGGGCGAACACTGAAGCTTTCTTT
TRBV19	TRBJ2-7	-	-	CASSIGQQSSYEQYF	TGTGCCAGTAGTATAGGGCAACAGAGCTCCTACGAGCAGTACTTC
TRBV10-3	TRBJ2-1	-	TRBD1	CAISEPTGPRNEQFF	TGTGCCATCAGTGAGCCGACAGGGCCACGGAATGAGCAGTTCTTC
TRBV11-3	TRBJ2-3	-	-	CASSFLGADQYF	TGTGCCAGCAGCTTTCTGGGGGCGGACCAGTATTTT